Following are 14 T cell receptor beta chains from one sample sequenced in a study of early T cells in non-severe SARS-CoV-2 infection. From the 5' RACE reads, TCRdb called clonotypes with MiXCR, one entry per CDR3 protein. The sample carries fewer than 40,000 distinct CDR3 sequences, under 7.5% recorded once. The material sequenced was whole blood. The receptors derive from an adult who was a healthcare worker with PCR-confirmed SARS-CoV-2 infection or an uninfected control (not recorded which).

This chain joins TRBV10-3 and TRBJ2-2; TRBD2 matches 12 bases. V lost 5 bases, J lost 0 bases, and 1 base stayed unmatched. The CDR3 extends over 16 amino acids. Germline loops: CDR1 ENHRY, CDR2 SYGVKD. The CDR3 sequence: CAISTSGGTNTGELFF. CDR3 sequence (DNA): TGTGCCATCAGTACTAGCGGGGGGACGAACACCGGGGAGCTGTTTTTT.

This clonotype was seen at least ten times. V and J are TRBV12-3 or TRBV12-4 and TRBJ1-1; D is undetermined. The germline V and J ends were trimmed by 5 bases and 5 bases, with 15 bases remaining between them. The CDR3 sequence is 14 residues long. The CDR3 spells CASSAAGVETEAFF. In nucleotides, the CDR3 is TGTGCCAGCAGTGCCGCCGGGGTGGAGACTGAAGCTTTCTTT.

Concerning this clonotype: This clone may be a read error of a much larger clone one base away. Here the CDR3 reads CASSFRDFYNERFF. CDR3 DNA: TGTGCCAGCAGCTTCCGGGACTTCTACAATGAGCGGTTCTTC. J is TRBJ2-1 and V is TRBV7-9; tentative D call: TRBD2 (6 bases). Per germline, CDR1 SEHNR and CDR2 FQNEAQ (reference sequence). This CDR3 comprises 14 residues.

Relative to its sample, this clonotype is medium-sized. The chain employs TRBV10-3 and TRBJ2-1; TRBD2 matches at 9 bases. Per germline, CDR1 ENHRY and CDR2 SYGVKD. The CDR3 has 15 residues. Trimming cost V 3 bases and J 8 bases; bases outside gene matches: 8. The CDR3, as DNA: TGTGCCATCAGTGAAGAGGCTAGCGGGACCCATGAGCAGTTCTTC. Protein sequence: CAISEEASGTHEQFF.

This clonotype was counted at least ten times. The chain carries TRBV20-1 and TRBJ2-6, with D hard to call. V was pared by 3 bases and J by 2 bases, with 8 bases between. From germline, CDR1 is DFQATT and CDR2 SNEGSKA (reference sequence). The CDR3 totals 14 residues. This CDR3 reads CSARSAAGANVLTF. DNA of the CDR3: TGCAGTGCTAGGAGCGCGGCTGGGGCCAACGTCCTGACTTTC.

This clonotype was seen ten or more times. The chain joins TRBV3-1 to TRBJ1-1; perhaps TRBD1 as D (6 bases). V was trimmed by 5 bases and J by 5 bases, leaving 18 bases between them. Germline CDR1 LGHDT, CDR2 YNNKEL (reference sequence). The CDR3 has 15 amino acids. CDR3 in DNA: TGTGCCAGCAGCTCCTCAGCAGTAGGGGGAACTGAAGCTTTCTTT. Its translation: CASSSSAVGGTEAFF.

This clonotype was observed many times. The chain carries TRBV20-1 and TRBJ2-3, with D perhaps matching TRBD1 or TRBD2 (6 bases each). This CDR3 is built from 12 residues. Germline lookup yields CDR1 DFQATT and CDR2 SNEGSKA (reference sequence). Trimming pared 3 bases from V and 5 bases from J, leaving 9 bases between. DNA of the CDR3: TGCAGTGCTAGTAAGGGGGGAGATACGCAGTATTTT. Protein: CSASKGGDTQYF.

This clonotype was seen repeatedly, ten times or more. This chain links TRBV29-1 with TRBJ1-2; TRBD1 might be the D (6 bases). V was pared by 5 bases and J by 6 bases, with 13 bases between. This CDR3 is 12 amino acids long. The germline V gene has CDR1 SQVTM and CDR2 ANQGSEA. The CDR3 region has the DNA TGCAGCGTTACAGGGAGATGGGATGGCTACACCTTC. Amino acid sequence: CSVTGRWDGYTF. Combining the CDR3 with reference TRBV29-1 and TRBJ1-2 gives the whole variable domain SAVISQKPSRDICQRGTSLTIQCQVDSQVTMMFWYRQQPGQSLTLIATANQGSEATYESGFVIDKFPISRPNLTFSTLTVSNMSPEDSSIYLCSVTGRWDGYTFGSGTRLTVV.

This clonotype was detected ten times or more. The gene calls are TRBV18 and TRBJ2-2; D gene ambiguous. The germline V gene encodes CDR1 KGHSH and CDR2 LQKENI. The CDR3 extends over 15 amino acids. Trimming took off 2 bases at V and 1 base at J, with 8 bases between the two ends. The DNA for the CDR3 is TGTGCCAGCTCACCAGGGAACATGAACACCGGGGAGCTGTTTTTT. It specifies CASSPGNMNTGELFF. Combining the CDR3 with reference TRBV18 and TRBJ2-2 gives the whole variable domain NAGVMQNPRHLVRRRGQEARLRCSPMKGHSHVYWYRQLPEEGLKFMVYLQKENIIDESGMPKERFSAEFPKEGPSILRIQQVVRGDSAAYFCASSPGNMNTGELFFGEGSRLTVL.

The chain recombines TRBV28 with TRBJ2-4; 11 nucleotides align to TRBD2. CDR1 and CDR2 (germline): MDHEN, SYDVKM. This CDR3 spans 17 amino acids. Germline trimming cut 5 bases from V and 6 bases from J; bases unmatched to any gene: 12. CDR3 in DNA: TGTGCCAGCAGTCCCCCGGTACTAGCGGGAGTAGGAAACATTCAGTACTTC. It codes for CASSPPVLAGVGNIQYF.

This clonotype was recorded a few times. DNA for the CDR3: TGTGCCAGCAGTGACGGACTAGCGGGAGATGAGCAGTACTTC. Amino acid sequence: CASSDGLAGDEQYF. The chain combines TRBV6-4 with TRBJ2-7; 13 positions match TRBD2. The CDR3 extends over 14 amino acids. Germline V gene sequence: CDR1 MRHNA, CDR2 SNTAGT. The V gene end was trimmed by 2 bases and the J gene end by 7 bases; junction bases not matched to a gene: 2.

This clonotype has ten or more counts. This chain connects TRBV20-1 to TRBJ1-3, with D hard to call. Germline CDR1 DFQATT, CDR2 SNEGSKA (reference sequence). The CDR3 has 14 amino acids. V lost 6 bases and J lost 3, with 15 bases in between. CDR3 loop: CSASKEIGGNTIYF. DNA of the CDR3: TGCAGTGCCTCCAAGGAAATCGGTGGAAACACCATATATTTT.

A remark on this clonotype: A much larger clone sits a single nucleotide away, making a read error possible. This CDR3 reads CASTLPDRGAFF. In nucleotides, the CDR3 is TGTGCCAGCACCCTACCGGACAGGGGAGCTTTCTTT. The chain has TRBV5-5 and TRBJ1-1; 9 bases match TRBD1. Germline CDR1 SGHKS, CDR2 YYEKEE (reference sequence). V shed 6 bases and J 10 bases; nucleotides not matched to a gene: 7. The CDR3 contains 12 residues. Drawing the rest from reference TRBV5-5 and TRBJ1-1, the complete variable domain is DAGVTQSPTHLIKTRGQQVTLRCSPISGHKSVSWYQQVLGQGPQFIFQYYEKEERGRGNFPDRFSARQFPNYSSELNVNALLLGDSALYLCASTLPDRGAFFGQGTRLTVV.

This clonotype was detected many times. The chain couples TRBV19 to TRBJ2-5; 11 nucleotides agree with TRBD2. The CDR3 contains 16 residues. J was trimmed by 5 bases and V by 1 base; bases with no gene match: 6. The germline V gene has CDR1 LNHDA and CDR2 SQIVND (reference sequence). Here the CDR3 DNA reads TGTGCCAGTAGTATAGGTACTAGCGGGAGAGAGGAGACCCAGTACTTC. It specifies CASSIGTSGREETQYF.